This T cell receptor beta chain is drawn from a study of vaccination and CD4 T cells after COVID-19. On the study more broadly: Stimulation of the cells used overlapping spike peptide pools from SARS-CoV-2 and from the common cold coronaviruses HCoV-NL63, HCoV-OC43 and HCoV-229E.

Points on this clonotype: Its antigen is unidentified.

The assay that was used to sequence DNA from cultured CD4+ T cells was the Oncomine TCR Beta short-read assay. MiXCR, applied by TCRdb to the PCR reads, yields one record per CDR3 protein. This sample has about 8,800 distinct CDR3 sequences; 40% to 60% occur once, and the top ten carry roughly a sixth. Treatment reported: roughly 10-day PBMC culture with coronavirus spike peptide pools or control peptides (ViraFEST assay). Those CD4+ T cells from the unexposed donor predate the COVID-19 pandemic (2011-2018). For ViraFEST, peptide pools expanded antigen-specific T cells, after which the TCRs were sequenced. PBMCs were cultured at two million per well with approximately 9.4 IU/ml IL-2 and 8.5 to 10 ug/ml peptide pools. V lost 6 bases, J lost 0 bases, and 16 bases lay in between. Germline-derived CDR1 and CDR2 are MNHNS and SASEGT. The CDR3 length is 16 residues.

The sample was CD4+ T cells from blood, cultured in vitro. The sequence was obtained from a human donor in good health. This chain joins TRBV6-1 and TRBJ2-3; possibly TRBD1 for D (6 bases). This CDR3 is CASSPLDSTSTDTQYF. CDR3 nucleotide sequence: TGTGCCAGCAGCCCCTTGGACAGTACTAGCACAGATACGCAGTATTTT.